A single T cell receptor beta chain is shown here with its context. Its specificity is unknown. The data are from a study of regulatory T cells in long-lasting Graves disease. General study findings and limits: Sharing of public clonotypes was greater in persistent patients (over 2,500) than in new patients (fewer than 1,000).

Germline V gene data show CDR1 as SNHLY and CDR2 as FYNNEI. Trimming took 6 bases from V and 4 from J; bases not matched to a gene: 13. This CDR3 has 16 amino acids. Time point noted: persistent/refractory GD, antithyroid drugs over 5 years with positive TRAb. Isolated PBMC RNA provided the starting material for the TCR library. Relying on iRepertoire HTBI primers and Arm-PCR of CDR3 regions, the team built TCR beta libraries. Via MiXCR, TCRdb re-called the multiplex PCR reads, giving one row per CDR3 protein. The sample lists about 470,000 distinct CDR3 sequences, around 20% occurring once. The chain has TRBV2 and TRBJ1-2, with 8 bases lining up with TRBD1. The sample consisted of peripheral blood mononuclear cells (PBMCs), taken when the disease was refractory, from a patient treated with antithyroid drugs. This receptor was identified in a female donor with Graves disease. The CDR3 bases are TGTGCCAGCAGCCGGTTGGACAGGGAGTGGCTCTATGGCTACACCTTC. It specifies CASSRLDREWLYGYTF.